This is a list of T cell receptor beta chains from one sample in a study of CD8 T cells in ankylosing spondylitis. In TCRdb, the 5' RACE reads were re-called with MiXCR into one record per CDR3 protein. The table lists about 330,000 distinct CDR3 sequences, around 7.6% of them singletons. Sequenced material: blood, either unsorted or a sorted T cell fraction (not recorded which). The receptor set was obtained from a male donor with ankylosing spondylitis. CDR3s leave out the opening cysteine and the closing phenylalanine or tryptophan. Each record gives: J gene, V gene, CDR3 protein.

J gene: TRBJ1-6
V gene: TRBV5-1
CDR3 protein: ASSLVPGDSPLH

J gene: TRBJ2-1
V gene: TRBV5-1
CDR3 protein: ASSLDRGWDNEQF

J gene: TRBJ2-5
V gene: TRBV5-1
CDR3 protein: ASTSLAGEAPAQY

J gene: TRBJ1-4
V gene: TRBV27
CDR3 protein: ASRGTVNEKLF

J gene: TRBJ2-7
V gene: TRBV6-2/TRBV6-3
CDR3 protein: ASSRQFSYEQY

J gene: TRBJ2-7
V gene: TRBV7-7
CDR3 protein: ASSFPGHISEQY

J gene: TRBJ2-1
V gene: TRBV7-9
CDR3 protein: ASKTEYNEQF

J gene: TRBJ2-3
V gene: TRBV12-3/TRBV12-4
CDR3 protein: ASSLYLAGGTDTQY

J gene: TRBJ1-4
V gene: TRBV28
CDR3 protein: ASSLRSSLQKLF

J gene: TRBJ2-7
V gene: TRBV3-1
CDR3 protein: ASSPQAGAISLYEQY

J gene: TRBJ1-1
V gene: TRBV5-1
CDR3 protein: ASSLADGPGTEAF

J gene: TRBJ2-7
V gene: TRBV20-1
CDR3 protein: SAAQSYEQY

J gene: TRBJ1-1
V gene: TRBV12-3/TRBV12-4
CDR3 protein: ASSLNPGFEAF

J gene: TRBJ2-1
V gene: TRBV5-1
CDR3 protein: ASRPIAGGGYNEQF